A single TCR beta chain is shown here with its context. V lost 6 bases, J lost 4 bases, and 10 bases stayed unmatched. The V gene's germline CDR1 is MNHEY and CDR2 SVGAGI. The CDR3 length is 15 residues. The sample originates from a study of blood T cell repertoires in COVID-19. Whole-study context: The United States, Italy and Spain provided the acute and convalescent COVID-19 samples. From T cells, B-cell-depleted T cells, or PBMCs came the material, which was cDNA or gDNA.

Authors' data handling: Reference gene primer amplification yielded estimated nucleated cell counts. Clones were sequenced by immunoSEQ multiplex PCR, and TCRdb holds only the in-frame ones, with some missing. For V, J and clone size, that table is used; D and trimming come from the DNA. The sample includes 300,000 to 400,000 clones, 85% of them seen just once. This TCR was recovered from a human donor in a cohort sampled during active COVID-19. V gene TRBV6-5 combines with J gene TRBJ1-2, with 8 nucleotides matching TRBD1. Material for sequencing was peripheral blood. The CDR3 protein is CASRDPQGAIYGYTF. CDR3 coding DNA: TGTGCCAGCAGGGATCCTCAGGGGGCAATCTATGGCTACACCTTC.